This TCR beta chain appears in the sequencing data of a study of PD-1 blockade in classical Hodgkin lymphoma. Libraries were prepared by immunoSEQ multiplex PCR; TCRdb keeps only in-frame clonotypes and omits some of them. The sample holds tens of thousands of clones; 83% are singletons and the top ten take approximately 15%. This clone turned up a few times. The antigen remains undetermined. Between the trimmed V and J ends, which lost 1 base and 15 bases, there was a span of 10 bases. The CDR3 extends over 11 amino acids. Germline V gives CDR1 SEHNR, CDR2 FQNEAQ (reference sequence). Points from the study as a whole: Factors driving the repertoire differences, possibly disease activity or prior therapy, remain undefined.

Noted time point: cycle 4 day 1 (C4D1), after 5 to 7 weeks of nivolumab. There was relapse after autologous stem cell transplantation in every patient, and there was variation in brentuximab vedotin exposure. The sequences come from peripheral blood mononuclear cells (PBMCs), collected before the fourth cycle of nivolumab. This receptor was taken from a human donor with classical Hodgkin lymphoma. This sequence joins TRBV7-9 and TRBJ1-5; D uncertain. The CDR3 nucleotides read TGTGCCAGCAGCTTAGACAGTTTACTGCATTTT. Translating it yields CASSLDSLLHF.